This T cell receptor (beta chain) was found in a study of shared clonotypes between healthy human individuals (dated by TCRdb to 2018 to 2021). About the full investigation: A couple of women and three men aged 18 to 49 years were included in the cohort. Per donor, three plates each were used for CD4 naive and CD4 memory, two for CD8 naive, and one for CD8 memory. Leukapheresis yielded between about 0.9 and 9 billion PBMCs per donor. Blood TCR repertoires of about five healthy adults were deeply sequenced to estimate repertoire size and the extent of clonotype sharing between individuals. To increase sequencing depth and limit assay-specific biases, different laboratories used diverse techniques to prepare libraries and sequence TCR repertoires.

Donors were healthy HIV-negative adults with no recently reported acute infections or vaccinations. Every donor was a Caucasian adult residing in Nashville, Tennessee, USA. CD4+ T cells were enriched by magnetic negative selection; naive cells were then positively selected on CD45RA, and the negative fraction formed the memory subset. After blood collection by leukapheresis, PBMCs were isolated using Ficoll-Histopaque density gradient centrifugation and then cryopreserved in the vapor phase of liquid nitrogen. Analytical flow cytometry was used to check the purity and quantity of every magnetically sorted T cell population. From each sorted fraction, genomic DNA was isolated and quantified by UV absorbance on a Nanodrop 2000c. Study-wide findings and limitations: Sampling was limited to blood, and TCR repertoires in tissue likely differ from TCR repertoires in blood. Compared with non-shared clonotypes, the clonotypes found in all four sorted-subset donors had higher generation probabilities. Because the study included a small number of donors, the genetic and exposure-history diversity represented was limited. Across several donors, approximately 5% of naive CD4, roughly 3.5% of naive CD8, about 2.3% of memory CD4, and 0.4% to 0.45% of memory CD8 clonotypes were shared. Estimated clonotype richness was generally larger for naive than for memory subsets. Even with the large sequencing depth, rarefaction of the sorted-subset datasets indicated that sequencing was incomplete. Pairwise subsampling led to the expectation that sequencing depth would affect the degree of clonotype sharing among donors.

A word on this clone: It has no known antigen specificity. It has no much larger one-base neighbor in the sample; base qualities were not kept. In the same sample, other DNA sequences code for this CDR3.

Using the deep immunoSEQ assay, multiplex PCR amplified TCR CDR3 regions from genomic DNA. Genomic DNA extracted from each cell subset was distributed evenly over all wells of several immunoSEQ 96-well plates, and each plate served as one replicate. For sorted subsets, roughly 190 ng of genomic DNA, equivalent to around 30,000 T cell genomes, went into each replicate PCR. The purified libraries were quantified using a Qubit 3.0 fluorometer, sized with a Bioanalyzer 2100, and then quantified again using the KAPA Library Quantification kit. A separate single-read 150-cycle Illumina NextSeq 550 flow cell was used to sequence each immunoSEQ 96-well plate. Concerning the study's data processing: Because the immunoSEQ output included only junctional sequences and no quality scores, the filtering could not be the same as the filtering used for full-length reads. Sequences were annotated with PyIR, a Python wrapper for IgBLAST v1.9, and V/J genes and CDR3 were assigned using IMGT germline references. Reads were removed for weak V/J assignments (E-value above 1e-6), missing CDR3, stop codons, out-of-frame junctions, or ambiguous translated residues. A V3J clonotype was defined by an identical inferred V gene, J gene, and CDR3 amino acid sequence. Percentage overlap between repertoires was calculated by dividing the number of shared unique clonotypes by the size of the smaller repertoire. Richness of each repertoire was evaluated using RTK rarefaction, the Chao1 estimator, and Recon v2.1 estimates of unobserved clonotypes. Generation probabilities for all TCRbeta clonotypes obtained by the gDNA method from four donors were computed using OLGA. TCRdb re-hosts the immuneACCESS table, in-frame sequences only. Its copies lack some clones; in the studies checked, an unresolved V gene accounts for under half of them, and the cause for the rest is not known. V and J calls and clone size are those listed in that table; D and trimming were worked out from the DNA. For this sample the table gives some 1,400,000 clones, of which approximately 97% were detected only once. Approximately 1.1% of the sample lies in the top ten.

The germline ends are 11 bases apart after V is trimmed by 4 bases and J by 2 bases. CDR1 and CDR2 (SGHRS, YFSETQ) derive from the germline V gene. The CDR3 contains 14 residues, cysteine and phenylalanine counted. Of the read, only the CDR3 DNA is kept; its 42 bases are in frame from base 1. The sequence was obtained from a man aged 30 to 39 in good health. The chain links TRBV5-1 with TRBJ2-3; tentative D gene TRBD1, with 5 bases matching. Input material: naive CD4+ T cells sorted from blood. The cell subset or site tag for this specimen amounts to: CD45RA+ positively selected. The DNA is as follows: TGCGCCAGCAGCCGAACAGGTACCACAGATACGCAGTATTTT. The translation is CASSRTGTTDTQYF.